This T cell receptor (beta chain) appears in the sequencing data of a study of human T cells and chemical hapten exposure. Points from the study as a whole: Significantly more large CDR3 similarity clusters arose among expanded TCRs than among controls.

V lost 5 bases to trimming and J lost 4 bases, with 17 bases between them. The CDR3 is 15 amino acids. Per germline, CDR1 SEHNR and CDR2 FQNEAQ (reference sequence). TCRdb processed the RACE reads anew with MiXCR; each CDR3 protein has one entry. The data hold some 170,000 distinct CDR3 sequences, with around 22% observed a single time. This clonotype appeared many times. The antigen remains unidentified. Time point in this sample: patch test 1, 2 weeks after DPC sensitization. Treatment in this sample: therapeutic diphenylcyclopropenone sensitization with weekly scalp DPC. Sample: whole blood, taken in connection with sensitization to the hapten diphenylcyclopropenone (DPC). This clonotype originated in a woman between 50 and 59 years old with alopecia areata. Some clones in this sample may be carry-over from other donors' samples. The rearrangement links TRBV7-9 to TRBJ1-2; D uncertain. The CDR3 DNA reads TGTGCCAGCAGCCTCGGAGAGGTTGACTTCTATGGCTACACCTTC. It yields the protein CASSLGEVDFYGYTF. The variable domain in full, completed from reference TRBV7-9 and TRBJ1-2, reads DTGVSQNPRHKITKRGQNVTFRCDPISEHNRLYWYRQTLGQGPEFLTYFQNEAQLEKSRLLSDRFSAERPKGSFSTLEIQRTEQGDSAMYLCASSLGEVDFYGYTFGSGTRLTVV.